This T cell receptor beta chain was profiled in a study of technical replicates of blood from four donors. The protocol was immunoSEQ multiplex PCR, while the TCRdb copy is restricted to in-frame clones and leaves out a portion. The sample shows some 80,000 clones, approximately 96% of them seen only once. The sample holds one count of this clone. The CDR3 extends over 16 amino acids. V dropped 1 base and J dropped 5; count of bases not matched to a gene: 8. Germline V gene data show CDR1 as SGHTA and CDR2 as FQGNSA. This TCR derives from a human donor in good health. V usage is TRBV7-2 and J usage is TRBJ1-5, with TRBD1 matching over 7 bases. The sequenced sample consisted of T cells isolated from PBMCs. CDR3 region: CASSLERAGGYQPQHF. DNA for the CDR3: TGTGCCAGCAGCTTAGAAAGGGCAGGGGGATATCAGCCCCAGCATTTT.